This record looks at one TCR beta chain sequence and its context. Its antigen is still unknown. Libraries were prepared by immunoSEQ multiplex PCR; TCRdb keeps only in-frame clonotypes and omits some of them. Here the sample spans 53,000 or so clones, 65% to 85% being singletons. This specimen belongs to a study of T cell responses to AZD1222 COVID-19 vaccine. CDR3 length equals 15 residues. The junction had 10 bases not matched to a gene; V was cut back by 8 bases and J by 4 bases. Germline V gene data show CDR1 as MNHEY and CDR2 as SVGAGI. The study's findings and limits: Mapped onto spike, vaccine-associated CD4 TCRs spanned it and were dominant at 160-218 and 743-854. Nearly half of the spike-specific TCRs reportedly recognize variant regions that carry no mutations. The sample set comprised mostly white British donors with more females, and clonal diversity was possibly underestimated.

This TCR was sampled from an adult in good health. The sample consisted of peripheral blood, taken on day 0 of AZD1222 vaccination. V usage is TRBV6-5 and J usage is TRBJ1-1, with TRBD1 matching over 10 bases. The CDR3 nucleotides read TGTGCCAGCGATAACTGGAGGACAGGGGGCACTGAAGCTTTCTTT. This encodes CASDNWRTGGTEAFF.